This T cell receptor beta chain emerged from a study of T cell responses to AZD1222 COVID-19 vaccine. Background on the study: Pooled samples include second doses given at about 4 or 12 weeks. Study-level points and caveats: It should be noted that donors were predominantly white British and more often female, and clonal diversity was possibly underestimated. Epitopes outside B.1.351 and B.1.1.7 mutated regions reportedly drew nearly half of spike TCRs.

Only in-frame clones appear in the TCRdb table, and some are missing; sequencing was by immunoSEQ multiplex PCR. The sample records 80,000 to 100,000 clones, roughly 84% being singletons. As regards this clone: Its specificity is not known.

Per germline, CDR1 KGHSH and CDR2 LQKENI. The CDR3 extends over 16 amino acids. V was clipped by 1 base and J by 4 bases; unmatched bases: 9. Material: peripheral blood, obtained on day 0 of AZD1222 vaccination. The sequence derives from an adult in good health. V usage is TRBV18 and J usage is TRBJ1-1, with 7 bases lining up with TRBD1. CDR3 nucleotides: TGTGCCAGCTCACCACTACGGGACAGTCCTTCCACTGAAGCTTTCTTT. Protein product: CASSPLRDSPSTEAFF. Combining the CDR3 with reference TRBV18 and TRBJ1-1 gives the whole variable domain NAGVMQNPRHLVRRRGQEARLRCSPMKGHSHVYWYRQLPEEGLKFMVYLQKENIIDESGMPKERFSAEFPKEGPSILRIQQVVRGDSAAYFCASSPLRDSPSTEAFFGQGTRLTVV.